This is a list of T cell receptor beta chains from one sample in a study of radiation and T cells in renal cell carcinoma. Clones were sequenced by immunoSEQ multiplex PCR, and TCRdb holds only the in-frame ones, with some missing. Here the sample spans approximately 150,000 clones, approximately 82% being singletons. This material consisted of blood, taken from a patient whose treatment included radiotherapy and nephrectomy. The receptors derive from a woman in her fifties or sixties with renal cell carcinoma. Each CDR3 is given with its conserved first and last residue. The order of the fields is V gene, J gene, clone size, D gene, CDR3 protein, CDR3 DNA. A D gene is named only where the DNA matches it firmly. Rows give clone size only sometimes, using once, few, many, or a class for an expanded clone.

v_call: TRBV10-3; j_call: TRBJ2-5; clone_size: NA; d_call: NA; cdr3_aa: CAISARAETQYF; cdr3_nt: TGTGCCATCAGTGCAAGAGCTGAGACCCAGTACTTC
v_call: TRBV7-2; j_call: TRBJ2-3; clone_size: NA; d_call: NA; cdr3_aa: CASSLAAGGGSSDTQYF; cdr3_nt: TGTGCCAGCAGCTTAGCTGCCGGGGGTGGGTCATCAGATACGCAGTATTTT
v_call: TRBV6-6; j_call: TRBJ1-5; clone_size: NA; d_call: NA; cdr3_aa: CASSYSREDGQPQHF; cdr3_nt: TGTGCCAGCAGTTACTCGCGGGAAGACGGTCAGCCCCAGCATTTT
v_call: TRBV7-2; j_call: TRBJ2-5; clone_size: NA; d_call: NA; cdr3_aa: CASSLVYSAGFQTQYF; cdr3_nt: TGTGCCAGCAGCTTAGTTTATTCGGCGGGCTTTCAGACCCAGTACTTC
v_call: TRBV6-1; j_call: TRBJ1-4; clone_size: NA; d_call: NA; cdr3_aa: CASSEATDLNEKLFF; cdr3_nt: TGTGCCAGCAGTGAAGCGACAGACCTTAATGAAAAACTGTTTTTT
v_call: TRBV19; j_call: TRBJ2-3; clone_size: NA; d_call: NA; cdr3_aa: CASSTGFGDTQYF; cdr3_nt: TGTGCCAGTAGTACAGGGTTCGGGGATACGCAGTATTTT
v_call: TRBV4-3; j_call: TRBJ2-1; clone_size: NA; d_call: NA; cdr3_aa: CASSQDPQAYNEQFF; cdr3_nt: TGCGCCAGCAGCCAAGATCCCCAAGCATACAATGAGCAGTTCTTC
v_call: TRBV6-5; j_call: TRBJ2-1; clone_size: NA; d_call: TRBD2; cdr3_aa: CASSYLPSGVYNEQFF; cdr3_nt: TGTGCCAGCAGTTATTTGCCTAGCGGTGTTTACAATGAGCAGTTCTTC
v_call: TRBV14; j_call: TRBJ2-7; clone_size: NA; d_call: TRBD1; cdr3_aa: CASSPRQGGNEQYF; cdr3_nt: TGTGCCAGCAGCCCCCGACAGGGGGGAAACGAGCAGTACTTC
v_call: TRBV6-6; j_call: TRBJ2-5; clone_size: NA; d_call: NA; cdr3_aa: CASSYATETQYF; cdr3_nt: TGTGCCAGCAGTTACGCGACTGAGACCCAGTACTTC
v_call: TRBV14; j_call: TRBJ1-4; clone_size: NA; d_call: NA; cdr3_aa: CASSKGEQVGEKLFF; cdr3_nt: TGTGCCAGCAGCAAAGGGGAACAGGTAGGTGAAAAACTGTTTTTT
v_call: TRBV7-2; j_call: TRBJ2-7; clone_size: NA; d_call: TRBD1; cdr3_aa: CASSYGTGGVYEQYF; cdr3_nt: TGTGCCAGCAGCTACGGGACAGGGGGCGTTTACGAGCAGTACTTC
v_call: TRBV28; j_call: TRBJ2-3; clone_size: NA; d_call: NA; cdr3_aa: CASSFERDTQYF; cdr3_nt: TGTGCCAGCAGTTTTGAGCGGGATACGCAGTATTTT
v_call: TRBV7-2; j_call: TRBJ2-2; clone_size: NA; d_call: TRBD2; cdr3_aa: CASSPGSGASGELFF; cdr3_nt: TGTGCCAGCAGCCCTGGGAGCGGGGCCTCCGGGGAGCTGTTTTTT
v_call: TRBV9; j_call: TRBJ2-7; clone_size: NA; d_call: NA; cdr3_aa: CASSVAPQVPYEQYF; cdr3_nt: TGTGCCAGCAGCGTAGCCCCGCAGGTCCCCTACGAGCAGTACTTC
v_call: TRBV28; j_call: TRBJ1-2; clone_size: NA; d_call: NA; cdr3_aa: CASNKKGRSGYTF; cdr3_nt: TGTGCCAGCAACAAAAAGGGAAGGTCCGGCTACACCTTC
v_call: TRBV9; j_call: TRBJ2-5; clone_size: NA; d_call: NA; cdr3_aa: CASSGSGKETQYF; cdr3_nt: TGTGCCAGCAGCGGATCAGGGAAAGAGACCCAGTACTTC
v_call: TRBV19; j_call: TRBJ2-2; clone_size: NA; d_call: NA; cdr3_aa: CASSISLGTGELFF; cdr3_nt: TGTGCCAGTAGTATAAGCCTCGGGACCGGGGAGCTGTTTTTT
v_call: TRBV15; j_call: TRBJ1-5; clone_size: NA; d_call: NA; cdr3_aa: CATSRERALIHNQPQHF; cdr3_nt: TGTGCCACCAGCAGGGAGAGGGCCCTTATTCATAATCAGCCCCAGCATTTT
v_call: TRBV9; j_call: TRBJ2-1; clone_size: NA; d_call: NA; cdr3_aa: CASSVGPLGGSSYNEQFF; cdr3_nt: TGTGCCAGCAGCGTAGGGCCCCTAGGAGGGAGCTCCTACAATGAGCAGTTCTTC
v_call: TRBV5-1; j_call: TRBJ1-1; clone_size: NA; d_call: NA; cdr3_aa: CASSPDRLVAEAFF; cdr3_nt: TGCGCCAGCAGTCCTGACCGATTGGTGGCTGAAGCTTTCTTT
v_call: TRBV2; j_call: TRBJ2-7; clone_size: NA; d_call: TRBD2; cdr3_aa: CASSARTSGYEQYF; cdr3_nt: TGTGCCAGCAGTGCCCGGACTAGCGGGTACGAGCAGTACTTC
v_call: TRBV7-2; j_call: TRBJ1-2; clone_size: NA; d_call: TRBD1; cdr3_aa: CASSPEGTVNYGYTF; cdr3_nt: TGTGCCAGCAGCCCCGAAGGGACAGTTAACTATGGCTACACCTTC
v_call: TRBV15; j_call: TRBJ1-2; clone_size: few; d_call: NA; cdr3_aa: CATSRDGGPPNYGYTF; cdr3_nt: TGTGCCACCAGCAGAGACGGGGGACCCCCTAACTATGGCTACACCTTC
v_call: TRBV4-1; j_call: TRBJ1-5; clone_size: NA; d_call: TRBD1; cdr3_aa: CASSQEGPGGYNQPQHF; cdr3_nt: TGCGCCAGCAGCCAAGAGGGCCCAGGGGGCTACAATCAGCCCCAGCATTTT
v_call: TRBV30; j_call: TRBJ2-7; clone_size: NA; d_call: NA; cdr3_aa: CAWSGFLSGEQYF; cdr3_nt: TGTGCCTGGAGTGGTTTTCTCTCGGGCGAGCAGTACTTC
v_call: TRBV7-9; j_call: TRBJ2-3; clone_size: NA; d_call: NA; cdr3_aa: CASSQAGTDTQYF; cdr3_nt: TGTGCCAGCAGCCAAGCCGGGACAGATACGCAGTATTTT
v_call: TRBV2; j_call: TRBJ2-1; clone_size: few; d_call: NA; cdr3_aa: CASSREVRDEQFF; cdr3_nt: TGTGCCAGCAGTCGCGAAGTTCGGGATGAGCAGTTCTTC
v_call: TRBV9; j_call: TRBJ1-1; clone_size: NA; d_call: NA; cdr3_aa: CASRSEGTEAFF; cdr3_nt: TGTGCCAGTAGGTCCGAGGGCACTGAAGCTTTCTTT
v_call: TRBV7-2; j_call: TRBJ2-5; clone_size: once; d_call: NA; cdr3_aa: CASSLGGAAGETQYF; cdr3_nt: TGTGCCAGCAGCTTAGGAGGGGCAGCCGGAGAGACCCAGTACTTC
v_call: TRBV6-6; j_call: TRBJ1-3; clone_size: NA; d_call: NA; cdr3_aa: CASSRKVTTGNTIYF; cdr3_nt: TGTGCCAGCAGCCGCAAAGTAACTACTGGAAACACCATATATTTT
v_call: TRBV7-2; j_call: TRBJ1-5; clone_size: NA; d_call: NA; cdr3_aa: CASSRAGEGWPQHF; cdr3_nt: TGTGCCAGCAGCCGTGCGGGTGAGGGGTGGCCCCAGCATTTT
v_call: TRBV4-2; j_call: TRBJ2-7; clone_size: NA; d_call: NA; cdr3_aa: CASSQPNTGFHEQYF; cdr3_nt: TGTGCCAGCAGCCAACCCAACACAGGGTTCCACGAGCAGTACTTC
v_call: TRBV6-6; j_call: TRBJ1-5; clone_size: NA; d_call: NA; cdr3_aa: CASSLGTLGDQPQHF; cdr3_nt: TGTGCCAGCAGCCTAGGGACGCTTGGGGATCAGCCCCAGCATTTT
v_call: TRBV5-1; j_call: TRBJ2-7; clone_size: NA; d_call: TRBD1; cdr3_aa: CASSEGDRALLEQYF; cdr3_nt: TGCGCCAGCAGCGAGGGGGACAGGGCCTTACTCGAGCAGTACTTC
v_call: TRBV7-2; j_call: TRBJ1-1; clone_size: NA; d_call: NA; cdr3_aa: CASSSTSGVATEAFF; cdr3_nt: TGTGCCAGCAGCTCCACATCGGGAGTAGCCACTGAAGCTTTCTTT
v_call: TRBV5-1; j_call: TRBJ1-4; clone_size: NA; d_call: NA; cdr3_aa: CASSGGQANEKLFF; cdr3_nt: TGCGCCAGCAGCGGTGGGCAGGCTAATGAAAAACTGTTTTTT
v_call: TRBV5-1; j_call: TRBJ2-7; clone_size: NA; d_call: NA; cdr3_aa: CASSPSSYEQYF; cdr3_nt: TGCGCCAGCAGCCCTAGCTCCTACGAGCAGTACTTC
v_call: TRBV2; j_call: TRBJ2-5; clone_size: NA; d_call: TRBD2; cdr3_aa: CASRETSGGETQYF; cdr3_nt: TGTGCCAGCAGGGAGACTAGCGGGGGGGAGACCCAGTACTTC
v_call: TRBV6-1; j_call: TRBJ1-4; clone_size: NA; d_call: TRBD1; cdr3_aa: CASSEAPGTGEEEKLFF; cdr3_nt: TGTGCCAGCAGTGAAGCCCCCGGGACAGGGGAGGAGGAAAAACTGTTTTTT
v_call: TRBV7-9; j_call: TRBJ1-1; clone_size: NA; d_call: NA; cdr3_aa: CASSLDAVGGTEAFF; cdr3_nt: TGTGCCAGCAGCTTAGATGCGGTCGGCGGCACTGAAGCTTTCTTT
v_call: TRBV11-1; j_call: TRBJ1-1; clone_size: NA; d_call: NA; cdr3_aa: CASSPVSRGAPNEAFF; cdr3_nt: TGTGCCAGCAGCCCGGTCTCTCGGGGGGCCCCCAATGAAGCTTTCTTT
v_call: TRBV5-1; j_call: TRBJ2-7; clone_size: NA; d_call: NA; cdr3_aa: CASSSSSSYEQYF; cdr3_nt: TGCGCCAGCAGCTCCTCCAGCTCCTACGAGCAGTACTTC
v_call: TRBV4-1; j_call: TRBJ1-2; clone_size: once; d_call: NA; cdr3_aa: CASSQDQSFYGYTF; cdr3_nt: TGCGCCAGCAGCCAGGATCAGTCCTTCTATGGCTACACCTTC
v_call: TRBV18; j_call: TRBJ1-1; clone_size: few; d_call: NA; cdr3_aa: CASSPGANTEAFF; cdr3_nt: TGTGCCAGCTCGCCTGGGGCGAACACTGAAGCTTTCTTT
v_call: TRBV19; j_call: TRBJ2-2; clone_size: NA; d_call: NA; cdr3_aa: CASSVAANTGELFF; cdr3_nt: TGTGCCAGTAGCGTGGCAGCGAACACCGGGGAGCTGTTTTTT
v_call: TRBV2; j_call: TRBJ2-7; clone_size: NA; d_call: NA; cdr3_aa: CASTWDGSYEQYF; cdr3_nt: TGTGCCAGCACGTGGGACGGCTCCTACGAGCAGTACTTC
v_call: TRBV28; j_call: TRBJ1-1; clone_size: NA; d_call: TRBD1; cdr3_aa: CASSLQGMNTEAFF; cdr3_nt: TGTGCCAGCAGTCTACAGGGGATGAACACTGAAGCTTTCTTT
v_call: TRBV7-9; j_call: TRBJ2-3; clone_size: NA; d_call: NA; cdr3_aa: CASSLELDTQYF; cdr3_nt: TGTGCCAGCAGCTTAGAGCTGGATACGCAGTATTTT
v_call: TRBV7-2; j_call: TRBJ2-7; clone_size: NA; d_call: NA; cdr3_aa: CASALTESYFYEQYF; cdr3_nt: TGTGCCAGCGCCTTAACCGAGTCTTACTTCTACGAGCAGTACTTC
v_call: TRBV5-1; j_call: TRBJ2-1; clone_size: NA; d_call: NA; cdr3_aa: CASSLDGGRAYNEQFF; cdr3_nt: TGCGCCAGCAGCTTGGACGGGGGGCGAGCCTACAATGAGCAGTTCTTC
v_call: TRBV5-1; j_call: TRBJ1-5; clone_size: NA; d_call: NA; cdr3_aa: CASSLMGTSNQPQHF; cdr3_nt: TGCGCCAGCAGCTTAATGGGCACAAGCAATCAGCCCCAGCATTTT
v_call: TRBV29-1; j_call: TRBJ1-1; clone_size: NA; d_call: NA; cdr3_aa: CSVDGHSNTEAFF; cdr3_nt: TGCAGCGTTGATGGACATTCGAACACTGAAGCTTTCTTT
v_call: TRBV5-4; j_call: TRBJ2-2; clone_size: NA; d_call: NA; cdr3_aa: CASSPTRGAGTGELFF; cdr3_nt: TGTGCCAGCAGCCCAACCCGGGGGGCCGGCACCGGGGAGCTGTTTTTT
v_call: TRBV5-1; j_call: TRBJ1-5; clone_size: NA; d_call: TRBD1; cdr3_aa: CASSLTGTEDQPQHF; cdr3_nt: TGCGCCAGCAGCTTGACCGGGACAGAAGATCAGCCCCAGCATTTT
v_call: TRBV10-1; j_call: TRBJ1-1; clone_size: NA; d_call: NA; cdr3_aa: CASRKTVNTEAFF; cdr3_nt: TGCGCCAGCAGAAAGACGGTGAACACTGAAGCTTTCTTT
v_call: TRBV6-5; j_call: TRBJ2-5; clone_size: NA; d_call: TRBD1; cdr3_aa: CASSPRDRAGETQYF; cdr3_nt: TGTGCCAGCAGTCCCCGGGACAGGGCCGGTGAGACCCAGTACTTC
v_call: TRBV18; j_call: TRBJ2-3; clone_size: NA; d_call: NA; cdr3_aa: CASPTPGVPQDTQYF; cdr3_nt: TGTGCCAGCCCGACTCCAGGGGTCCCACAAGATACGCAGTATTTT
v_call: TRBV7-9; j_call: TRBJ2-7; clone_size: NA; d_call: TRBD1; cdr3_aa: CASSLATGGSGREQYF; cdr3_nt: TGTGCCAGCAGCTTAGCTACAGGGGGAAGTGGCCGCGAGCAGTACTTC